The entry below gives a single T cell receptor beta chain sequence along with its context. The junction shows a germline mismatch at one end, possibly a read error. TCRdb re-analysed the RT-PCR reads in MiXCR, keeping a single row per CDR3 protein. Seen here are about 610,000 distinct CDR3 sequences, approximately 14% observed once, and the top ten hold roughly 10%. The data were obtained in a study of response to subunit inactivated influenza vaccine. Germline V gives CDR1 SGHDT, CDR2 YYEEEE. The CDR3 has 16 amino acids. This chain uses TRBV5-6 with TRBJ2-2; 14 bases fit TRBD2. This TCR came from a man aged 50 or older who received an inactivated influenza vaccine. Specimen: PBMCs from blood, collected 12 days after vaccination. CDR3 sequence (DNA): TGTGCCAGCAGCCCCGGGACTAGCGGGAGCACCGGGGTGCTGTTTTTT. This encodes CASSPGTSGSTGVLFF.